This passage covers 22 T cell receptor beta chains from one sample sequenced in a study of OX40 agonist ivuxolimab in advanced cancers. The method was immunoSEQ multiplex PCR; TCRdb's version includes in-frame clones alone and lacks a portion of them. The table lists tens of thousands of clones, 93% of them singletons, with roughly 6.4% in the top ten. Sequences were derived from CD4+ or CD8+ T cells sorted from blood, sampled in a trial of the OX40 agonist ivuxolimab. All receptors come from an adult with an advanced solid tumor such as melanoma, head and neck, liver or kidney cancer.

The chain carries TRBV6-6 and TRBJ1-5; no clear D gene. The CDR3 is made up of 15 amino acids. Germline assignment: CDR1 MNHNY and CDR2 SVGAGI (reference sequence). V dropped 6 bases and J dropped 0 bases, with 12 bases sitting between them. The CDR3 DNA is TGTGCCAGCAGCCAGGACGGTTATAGCAATCAGCCCCAGCATTTT. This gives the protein CASSQDGYSNQPQHF.

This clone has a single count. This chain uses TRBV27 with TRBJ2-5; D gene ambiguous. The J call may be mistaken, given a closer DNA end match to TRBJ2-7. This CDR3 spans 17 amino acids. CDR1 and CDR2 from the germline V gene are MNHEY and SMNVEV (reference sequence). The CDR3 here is CASSSRPYQLTPYEQYF. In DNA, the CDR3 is TGTGCCAGCAGTTCCCGACCGTACCAATTAACCCCCTACGAGCAGTACTTC.

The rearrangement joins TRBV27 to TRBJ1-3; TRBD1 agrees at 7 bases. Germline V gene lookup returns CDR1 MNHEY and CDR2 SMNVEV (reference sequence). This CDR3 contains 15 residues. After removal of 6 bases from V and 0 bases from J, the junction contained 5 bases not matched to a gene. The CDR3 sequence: CASRRDSLSGNTIYF. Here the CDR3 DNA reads TGTGCCAGCAGGAGGGACAGCCTCTCTGGAAACACCATATATTTT.

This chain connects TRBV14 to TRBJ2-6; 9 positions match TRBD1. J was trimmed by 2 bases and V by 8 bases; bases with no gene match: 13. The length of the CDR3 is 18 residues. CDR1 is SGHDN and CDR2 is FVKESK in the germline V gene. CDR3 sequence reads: CASLKPGQGGPGANVLTF. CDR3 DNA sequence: TGTGCCAGCCTGAAGCCGGGACAGGGAGGGCCTGGGGCCAACGTCCTGACTTTC. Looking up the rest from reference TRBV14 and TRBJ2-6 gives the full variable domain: EAGVTQFPSHSVIEKGQTVTLRCDPISGHDNLYWYRRVMGKEIKFLLHFVKESKQDESGMPNNRFLAERTGGTYSTLKVQPAELEDSGVYFCASLKPGQGGPGANVLTFGAGSRLTVL.

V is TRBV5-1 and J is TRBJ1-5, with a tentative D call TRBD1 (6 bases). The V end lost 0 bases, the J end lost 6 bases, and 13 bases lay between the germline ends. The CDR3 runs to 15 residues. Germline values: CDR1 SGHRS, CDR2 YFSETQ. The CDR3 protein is CASSLGTGLGQPQHF. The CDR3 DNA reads TGCGCCAGCAGCTTGGGCACAGGGTTGGGTCAGCCCCAGCATTTT.

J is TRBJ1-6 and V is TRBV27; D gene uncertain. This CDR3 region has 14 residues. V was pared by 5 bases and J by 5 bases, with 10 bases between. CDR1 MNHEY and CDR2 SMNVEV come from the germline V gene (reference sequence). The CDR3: CASSPLGNNSPLHF. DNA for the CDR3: TGTGCCAGCAGTCCCCTCGGCAATAATTCACCCCTCCACTTT.

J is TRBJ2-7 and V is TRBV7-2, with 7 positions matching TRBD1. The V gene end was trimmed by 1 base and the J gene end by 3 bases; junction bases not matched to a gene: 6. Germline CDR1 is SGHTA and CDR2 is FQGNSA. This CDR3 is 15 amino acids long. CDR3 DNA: TGTGCCAGCAGCTTAGTAGCGACAGGGAACTACGAGCAGTACTTC. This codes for CASSLVATGNYEQYF.

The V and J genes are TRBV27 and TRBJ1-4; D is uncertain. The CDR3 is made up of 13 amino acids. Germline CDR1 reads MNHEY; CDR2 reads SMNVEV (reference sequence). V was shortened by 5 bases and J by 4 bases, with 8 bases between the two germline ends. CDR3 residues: CASSPQLNEKLFF. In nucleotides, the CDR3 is TGTGCCAGCAGTCCCCAGCTTAATGAAAAACTGTTTTTT.

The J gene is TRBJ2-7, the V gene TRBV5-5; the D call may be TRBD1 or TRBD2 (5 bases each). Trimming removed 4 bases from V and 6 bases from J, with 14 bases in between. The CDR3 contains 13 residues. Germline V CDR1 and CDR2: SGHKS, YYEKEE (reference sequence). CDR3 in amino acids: CASSRDLSSEQYF. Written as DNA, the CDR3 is TGTGCCAGCAGCCGGGACCTGAGCTCCGAGCAGTACTTC.

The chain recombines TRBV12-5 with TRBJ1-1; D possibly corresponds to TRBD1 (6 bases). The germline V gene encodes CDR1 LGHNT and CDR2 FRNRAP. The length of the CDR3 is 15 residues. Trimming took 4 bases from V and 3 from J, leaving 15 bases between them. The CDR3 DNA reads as TGTGCTAGTGGTTCGGCACAGGGTATTTACACTGAAGCTTTCTTT. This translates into CASGSAQGIYTEAFF.

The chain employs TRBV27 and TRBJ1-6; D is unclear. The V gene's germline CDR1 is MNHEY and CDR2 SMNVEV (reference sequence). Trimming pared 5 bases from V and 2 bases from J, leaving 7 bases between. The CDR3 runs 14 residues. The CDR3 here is CASSETTYNSPLHF. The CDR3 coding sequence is TGTGCCAGCAGTGAGACGACCTATAATTCACCCCTCCACTTT.

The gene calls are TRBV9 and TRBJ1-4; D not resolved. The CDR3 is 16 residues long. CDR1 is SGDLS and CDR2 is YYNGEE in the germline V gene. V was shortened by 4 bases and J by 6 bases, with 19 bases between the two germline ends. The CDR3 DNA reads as TGTGCCAGCAGCCCTTCGGATTGGGGAATAGATGAAAAACTGTTTTTT. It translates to CASSPSDWGIDEKLFF.

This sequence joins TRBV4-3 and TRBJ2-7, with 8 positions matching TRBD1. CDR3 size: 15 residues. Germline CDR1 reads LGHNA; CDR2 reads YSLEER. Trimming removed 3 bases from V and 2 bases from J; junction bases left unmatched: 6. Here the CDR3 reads CASSQDRAPAYEQYF. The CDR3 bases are TGCGCCAGCAGCCAGGACAGGGCTCCGGCCTACGAGCAGTACTTC.

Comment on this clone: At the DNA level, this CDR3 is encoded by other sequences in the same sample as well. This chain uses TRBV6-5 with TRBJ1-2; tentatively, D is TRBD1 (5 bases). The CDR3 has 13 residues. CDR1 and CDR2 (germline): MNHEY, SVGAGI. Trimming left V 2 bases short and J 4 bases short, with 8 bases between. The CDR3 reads CASSYGAGYGYTF. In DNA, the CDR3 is TGTGCCAGCAGTTACGGGGCCGGCTATGGCTACACCTTC.

The CDR3 DNA is TGTGCCAGCAGGGCTGGTAGCGGTACCTACAATGAGCAGTTCTTC. This translates into CASRAGSGTYNEQFF. The chain links TRBV7-8 to TRBJ2-1, with D maybe TRBD2 (6 bases). Trimming shortened V by 6 bases and J by 2 bases, and 14 bases separated the two germline ends. The germline V gene has CDR1 SGHVS and CDR2 FQNEAQ. This CDR3 has 15 residues. Together with reference TRBV7-8 and TRBJ2-1, the CDR3 gives the full variable domain: GAGVSQSPRYKVAKRGQDVALRCDPISGHVSLFWYQQALGQGPEFLTYFQNEAQLDKSGLPSDRFFAERPEGSVSTLKIQRTQQEDSAVYLCASRAGSGTYNEQFFGPGTRLTVL.

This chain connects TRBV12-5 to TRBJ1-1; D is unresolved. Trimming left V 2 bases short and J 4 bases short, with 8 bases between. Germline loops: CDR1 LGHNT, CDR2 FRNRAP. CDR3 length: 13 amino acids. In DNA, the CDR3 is TGTGCTAGTGGTTTGAGCGAGGTCACTGAAGCTTTCTTT. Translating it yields CASGLSEVTEAFF.

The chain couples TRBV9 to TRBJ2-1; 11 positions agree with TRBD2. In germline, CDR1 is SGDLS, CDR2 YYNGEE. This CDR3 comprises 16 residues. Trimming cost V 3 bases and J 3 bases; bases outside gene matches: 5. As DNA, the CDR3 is TGTGCCAGCAGCGCCTCGGGACTAGCGGTCTACAATGAGCAGTTCTTC. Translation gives CASSASGLAVYNEQFF.

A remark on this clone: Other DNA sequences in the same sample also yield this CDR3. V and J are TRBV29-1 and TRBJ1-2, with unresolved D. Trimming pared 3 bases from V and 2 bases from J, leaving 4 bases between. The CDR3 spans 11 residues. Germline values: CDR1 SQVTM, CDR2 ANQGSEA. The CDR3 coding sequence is TGCAGCGTTGAGGGGAACTATGGCTACACCTTC. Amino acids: CSVEGNYGYTF. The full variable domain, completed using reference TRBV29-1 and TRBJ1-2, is SAVISQKPSRDICQRGTSLTIQCQVDSQVTMMFWYRQQPGQSLTLIATANQGSEATYESGFVIDKFPISRPNLTFSTLTVSNMSPEDSSIYLCSVEGNYGYTFGSGTRLTVV.

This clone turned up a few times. CDR3: CASSYSTGSPLHF. The CDR3 DNA reads TGTGCCAGCAGTTATTCCACGGGTTCACCCCTCCACTTT. The rearrangement links TRBV25-1 to TRBJ1-6; D is undetermined. The CDR3 is 13 amino acids. Trimming took 5 bases from V and 9 from J, leaving 11 bases between them. Looked up from germline, CDR1 is MGHDK and CDR2 is SYGVNS.

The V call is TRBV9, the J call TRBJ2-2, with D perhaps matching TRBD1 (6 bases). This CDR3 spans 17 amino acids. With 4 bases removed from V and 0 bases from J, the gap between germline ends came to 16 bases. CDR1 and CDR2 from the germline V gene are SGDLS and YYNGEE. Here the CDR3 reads CASSSRDDRSNTGELFF. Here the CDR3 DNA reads TGTGCCAGCAGCTCAAGGGACGACAGGTCGAACACCGGGGAGCTGTTTTTT.

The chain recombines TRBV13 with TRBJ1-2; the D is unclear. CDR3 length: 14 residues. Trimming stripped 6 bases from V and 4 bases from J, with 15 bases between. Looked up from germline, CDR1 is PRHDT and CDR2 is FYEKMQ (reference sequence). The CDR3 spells CASRLGRASYGYTF. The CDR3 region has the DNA TGTGCCAGCAGGTTGGGGAGGGCTAGCTATGGCTACACCTTC.

The CDR3 region has the DNA TGTGCCAGCAGTGAAGGGGCCTTCGGGGATGGTGGCTACACCTTC. It codes for CASSEGAFGDGGYTF. This chain connects TRBV25-1 to TRBJ1-2, with D possibly TRBD1 on 5 matching bases. The CDR3 is made up of 15 amino acids. The V and J ends lost 2 bases and 7 bases respectively, with 17 bases between them. Germline V lookup: CDR1 MGHDK, CDR2 SYGVNS.